The next 20 T cell receptor beta chains were all read from a single sample in a study of blood T cell repertoires in COVID-19. Using immunoSEQ multiplex PCR, the repertoire was profiled, and TCRdb retains in-frame clones only, with some absent. The top ten clones hold about 6.4% of a sample with about 62,000 clones, roughly 71% of them seen once. The sample was peripheral blood. Receptors originate from a woman aged 45 to 65 with active or convalescent COVID-19.

This clone appeared a few times. The rearrangement uses TRBV9 and TRBJ2-3, with 7 bases matching TRBD2. Germline values: CDR1 SGDLS, CDR2 YYNGEE. The J segment lost 0 bases and the V segment lost 3 bases, leaving 7 bases of the junction unmatched. This CDR3 contains 16 residues. Here the CDR3 reads CASSAGGDPSTDTQYF. CDR3 DNA: TGTGCCAGCAGCGCTGGGGGGGACCCTAGCACAGATACGCAGTATTTT. The whole variable domain, remainder taken from reference TRBV9 and TRBJ2-3, is DSGVTQTPKHLITATGQRVTLRCSPRSGDLSVYWYQQSLDQGLQFLIQYYNGEERAKGNILERFSAQQFPDLHSELNLSSLELGDSALYFCASSAGGDPSTDTQYFGPGTRLTVL.

The chain uses TRBV7-6 and TRBJ1-6; D call uncertain. Between the trimmed V and J ends, which lost 5 bases and 7 bases, there was a span of 9 bases. From germline, CDR1 is SGHVS and CDR2 FNYEAQ. This CDR3 spans 13 amino acids. CDR3 sequence: CASSPSENSPLHF. CDR3 sequence (DNA): TGTGCCAGCAGCCCATCAGAAAATTCACCCCTCCACTTT. Looking up the rest from reference TRBV7-6 and TRBJ1-6 gives the full variable domain: GAGVSQSPRYKVTKRGQDVALRCDPISGHVSLYWYRQALGQGPEFLTYFNYEAQQDKSGLPNDRFSAERPEGSISTLTIQRTEQRDSAMYRCASSPSENSPLHFGNGTRLTVT.

V usage is TRBV5-6 and J usage is TRBJ2-1, with a weak D call TRBD2 (7 bases). The germline V and J ends were trimmed by 4 bases and 0 bases, with 20 bases remaining between them. Germline V lookup: CDR1 SGHDT, CDR2 YYEEEE. The CDR3 totals 18 residues. In DNA, the CDR3 is TGTGCCAGCAGCCCCCCGCTCGGGGGGCGGTACTCCTACAATGAGCAGTTCTTC. This gives the protein CASSPPLGGRYSYNEQFF.

This clone was seen only a few times. This chain connects TRBV5-6 to TRBJ1-1; 7 bases map to TRBD1. The trim removed 0 bases at V and 4 bases at J, leaving 6 bases unmatched. The CDR3 has 15 amino acids. CDR1 SGHDT and CDR2 YYEEEE come from the germline V gene. Written as DNA, the CDR3 is TGTGCCAGCAGCTTGGTTGACAGGGATTCCACTGAAGCTTTCTTT. Protein sequence: CASSLVDRDSTEAFF.

The table lists this clone with a few counts. The rearrangement joins TRBV27 to TRBJ1-6, with D possibly matching TRBD1 (6 bases). CDR3 length equals 16 residues. With 3 bases removed from V and 4 bases from J, the gap between germline ends came to 13 bases. Germline V gene sequence: CDR1 MNHEY, CDR2 SMNVEV (reference sequence). CDR3: CASSLTYGQYNSPLHF. The CDR3 DNA reads as TGTGCCAGCAGTTTGACCTATGGACAGTATAATTCACCCCTCCACTTT.

The J gene is TRBJ1-5, the V gene TRBV19; D gene uncertain. From germline, CDR1 is LNHDA and CDR2 SQIVND (reference sequence). The length of the CDR3 is 16 residues. Trimming pared 5 bases from V and 4 bases from J, leaving 18 bases between. CDR3 sequence: CASSPQDLKPNQPQHF. The CDR3 DNA reads TGTGCCAGTAGTCCTCAGGATCTTAAACCTAATCAGCCCCAGCATTTT. Based on the CDR3 plus reference TRBV19 and TRBJ1-5, the full variable domain is DGGITQSPKYLFRKEGQNVTLSCEQNLNHDAMYWYRQDPGQGLRLIYYSQIVNDFQKGDIAEGYSVSREKKESFPLTVTSAQKNPTAFYLCASSPQDLKPNQPQHFGDGTRLSIL.

The V gene is TRBV4-1, the J gene TRBJ2-1, with 8 bases that match TRBD2. CDR1 and CDR2 (germline): MGHRA, YSYEKL. V gave up 4 bases and J gave up 5 bases; unmatched junction bases: 4. The CDR3 consists of 14 residues. In DNA, the CDR3 is TGCGCCAGCAGCCCCAGCGGGAGCCACAATGAGCAGTTCTTC. Its protein product is CASSPSGSHNEQFF.

This clone was recorded only once. The CDR3 spells CASSLTSGSTDTQYF. The CDR3 DNA is TGTGCCAGCAGCTTGACTAGCGGGAGCACAGATACGCAGTATTTT. The chain recombines TRBV7-3 with TRBJ2-3, with 10 nucleotides matching TRBD2. V was clipped by 3 bases and J by 0 bases; unmatched bases: 0. This CDR3 is built from 15 residues. Germline V lookup: CDR1 SGHTA, CDR2 FQGTGA.

This clone has a single count. This chain links TRBV20-1 with TRBJ1-1; D not certain. CDR3 size: 11 residues. Germline V gene data show CDR1 as DFQATT and CDR2 as SNEGSKA (reference sequence). Trimming pared 6 bases from V and 3 bases from J, leaving 8 bases between. The CDR3 sequence: CSARYYTEAFF. The CDR3 nucleotides read TGCAGTGCGCGGTACTACACTGAAGCTTTCTTT.

This sequence joins TRBV4-1 and TRBJ2-1; a weak D match, TRBD2 (5 bases). CDR3 length equals 16 residues. CDR1 and CDR2 (germline): MGHRA, YSYEKL. V lost 0 bases and J lost 6, with 15 bases in between. This CDR3 is CASSQDPRTRGNEQFF. The CDR3 region has the DNA TGCGCCAGCAGCCAAGATCCGAGGACTCGGGGCAATGAGCAGTTCTTC.

The V and J genes are TRBV6-2 or TRBV6-3 and TRBJ2-3, with 10 bases that match TRBD2. The CDR3 has 16 residues. J was trimmed by 1 base and V by 4 bases; bases with no gene match: 5. CDR1 is MNHEY, CDR2 SVGEGT, per germline. The CDR3 sequence is CASSSGTSDGTDTQYF. CDR3 nucleotide sequence: TGTGCCAGCAGTTCCGGGACTAGCGACGGCACAGATACGCAGTATTTT.

This clone occurred once. The gene calls are TRBV27 and TRBJ1-1, with 11 nucleotides matching TRBD1. Germline CDR1 is MNHEY and CDR2 is SMNVEV (reference sequence). V lost 10 bases to trimming and J lost 2 bases; unmatched junction nucleotides: 6. CDR3 size: 14 residues. The CDR3 sequence: CATGQGAGNTEAFF. The DNA for the CDR3 is TGTGCCACCGGACAGGGGGCTGGAAACACTGAAGCTTTCTTT.

The rearrangement links TRBV5-1 to TRBJ1-2, with 7 bases fitting TRBD1. After removal of 0 bases from V and 1 base from J, the junction contained 3 bases not matched to a gene. Germline assignment: CDR1 SGHRS and CDR2 YFSETQ. This CDR3 region has 15 residues. This chain's CDR3 is CASSLVAGGNYGYTF. CDR3 nucleotides: TGCGCCAGCAGCTTGGTGGCAGGGGGTAACTATGGCTACACCTTC.

V and J are TRBV6-2 or TRBV6-3 and TRBJ1-5, with 10 positions matching TRBD1. This CDR3 comprises 17 residues. V lost 4 bases to trimming and J lost 4 bases; unmatched junction nucleotides: 10. Germline-derived CDR1 and CDR2 are MNHEY and SVGEGT. The DNA of the CDR3 is TGTGCCAGCAGTTTCGAACGGGACAGGGGTGGAAATCAGCCCCAGCATTTT. It codes for CASSFERDRGGNQPQHF.

The genes are TRBV3-1 (or the pseudogene TRBV3-2) and TRBJ1-3, with a weak D call TRBD1 (6 bases). The V and J ends lost 2 bases and 0 bases respectively, with 11 bases between them. The CDR3 runs to 16 residues. The V gene's germline CDR1 is LGHDT and CDR2 YNNKEL (reference sequence). CDR3 protein: CASSQFQGYSGNTIYF. The CDR3 DNA sequence: TGTGCCAGCAGCCAATTTCAGGGGTACTCTGGAAACACCATATATTTT.

The J gene is TRBJ1-2, the V gene TRBV12-3 or TRBV12-4, with 8 nucleotides matching TRBD1. The CDR3 is 13 amino acids. V lost 6 bases to trimming and J lost 3 bases; unmatched junction nucleotides: 3. The CDR3 DNA reads as TGTGCCAGCAGCTCGGACAGGGACTATGGCTACACCTTC. This gives the protein CASSSDRDYGYTF.

This clone was seen once. This rearrangement joins TRBV19 to TRBJ1-5; 9 bases map to TRBD1. Germline lookup yields CDR1 LNHDA and CDR2 SQIVND (reference sequence). The CDR3 extends over 20 amino acids. The V gene end was trimmed by 6 bases and the J gene end by 2 bases; junction bases not matched to a gene: 20. For the CDR3, the DNA is TGTGCCAGTAGAACCCTAAGACACAGGGGGCCCAATTTGGGCAATCAGCCCCAGCATTTT. Its translation is CASRTLRHRGPNLGNQPQHF.

The gene calls are TRBV9 and TRBJ1-2; D remains ambiguous. Trimming shortened V by 3 bases and J by 1 base, and 4 bases separated the two germline ends. CDR1 is SGDLS, CDR2 YYNGEE, per germline. The CDR3 sequence is 12 residues long. CDR3 protein: CASSANNYGYTF. CDR3 sequence (DNA): TGTGCCAGCAGCGCCAATAACTATGGCTACACCTTC.

The V and J genes are TRBV9 and TRBJ1-2; 8 nucleotides agree with TRBD1. This CDR3 contains 13 residues. Trimming cost V 2 bases and J 8 bases; bases outside gene matches: 5. The germline CDR1 and CDR2 sequences are SGDLS and YYNGEE. CDR3 DNA: TGTGCCAGCAGCGTCGGCAGGGGGCAGGGCTACACCTTC. Translation: CASSVGRGQGYTF.

The V call is TRBV6-2 or TRBV6-3, the J call TRBJ2-1; 9 positions agree with TRBD2. V shed 0 bases, J shed 4 bases, and the junction held 4 bases outside the gene matches. Germline V CDR1 and CDR2: MNHEY, SVGEGT. CDR3 length: 16 residues. CDR3 sequence (DNA): TGTGCCAGCAGTTACTCGAATCTAGCGGGGTACAATGAGCAGTTCTTC. It specifies CASSYSNLAGYNEQFF.